Below, 18 T cell receptor beta chains from the same sample are listed, as sequenced in a study of beta chain features in type 1 diabetes. Since all of the isolated RNA was reverse transcribed, expressed TCRB transcripts were what got sequenced. TCRdb's copy holds only in-frame clones and misses some; the assay was immunoSEQ multiplex PCR. The data show 95,000 to 150,000 clones, roughly 15% seen once. For these TCRs, the target antigens are not known. Overall study findings and caveats: There was a moderate but significant shortening of TCRB CDR3s in all four CD4+ subsets of Type 1 diabetes patients.

The sequencing sample was made of central memory CD4+ T cells from blood. The receptors derive from a man aged 30-40 years with type 1 diabetes.

This clone has more than one count but fewer than ten. The CDR3: CASSLDENNEQFF. CDR3 bases: TGTGCCAGCAGCTTAGACGAGAACAATGAGCAGTTCTTC. The chain joins TRBV7-2 to TRBJ2-1; unclear D gene. V dropped 1 base and J dropped 5 bases, with 6 bases sitting between them. Germline CDR1 is SGHTA and CDR2 is FQGNSA. The CDR3 runs 13 residues.

The J gene is TRBJ2-7, the V gene TRBV2; D assignment may be TRBD1 or TRBD2 (5 bases each). V was cut by 10 bases and J by 3 bases, with 13 bases left in between. The CDR3 is 12 amino acids. Germline CDR1 is SNHLY and CDR2 is FYNNEI. CDR3 region: CATSGRLYEQYF. Here the CDR3 DNA reads TGTGCCACTTCGGGACGGCTCTACGAGCAGTACTTC. Together with reference TRBV2 and TRBJ2-7, the CDR3 gives the full variable domain: EPEVTQTPSHQVTQMGQEVILRCVPISNHLYFYWYRQILGQKVEFLVSFYNNEISEKSEIFDDQFSVERPDGSNFTLKIRSTKLEDSAMYFCATSGRLYEQYFGPGTRLTVT.

The DNA for the CDR3 is TGTGCCAGCTCACCAAAAGGGCCAGCGGGGGGATTTGAGCAGTTCTTC. Amino acid sequence: CASSPKGPAGGFEQFF. The chain recombines TRBV18 with TRBJ2-1; TRBD2 matches 9 bases. J was trimmed by 9 bases and V by 2 bases; bases with no gene match: 11. The CDR3 has 16 residues. Germline V gene lookup returns CDR1 KGHSH and CDR2 LQKENI.

V usage is TRBV10-3 and J usage is TRBJ1-2, with D perhaps matching TRBD1 (6 bases). Trimming took 4 bases from V and 4 from J, leaving 19 bases between them. Germline V gene lookup returns CDR1 ENHRY and CDR2 SYGVKD. There are 16 residues in the CDR3. This chain's CDR3 is CAISGNDRSPLYGYTF. The CDR3 nucleotides are TGTGCCATCAGTGGGAATGACAGGTCCCCCCTCTATGGCTACACCTTC.

There are many counts of this clone. The chain joins TRBV19 to TRBJ2-1, with D tentatively TRBD1 or TRBD2 (5 bases each). There are 12 residues in the CDR3. Germline V lookup: CDR1 LNHDA, CDR2 SQIVND (reference sequence). V lost 6 bases and J 7 bases, leaving 10 bases between the germline ends. The CDR3 sequence: CASRSRGNEQFF. The CDR3 region has the DNA TGTGCCAGTAGATCGAGGGGAAATGAGCAGTTCTTC.

This sequence joins TRBV6-5 and TRBJ2-5; D is undetermined. CDR1 is MNHEY, CDR2 SVGAGI, per germline. The CDR3 has 11 amino acids. Trimming removed 6 bases from V and 1 base from J, with 3 bases in between. The CDR3 loop reads CASRFQETQYF. CDR3 nucleotides: TGTGCCAGCAGGTTCCAAGAGACCCAGTACTTC.

V gene TRBV6-5 combines with J gene TRBJ2-3, with D uncertain. Trimming took off 0 bases at V and 2 bases at J, with 9 bases between the two ends. This CDR3 region has 15 residues. CDR1 is MNHEY, CDR2 SVGAGI, per germline. The CDR3 DNA sequence: TGTGCCAGCAGTTACTCGGCCCTATCCACAGATACGCAGTATTTT. Amino acids: CASSYSALSTDTQYF.

The chain recombines TRBV19 with TRBJ1-1, with 7 bases that match TRBD1. Germline CDR1 and CDR2: LNHDA and SQIVND (reference sequence). Trimming took 5 bases from V and 0 from J; bases not matched to a gene: 6. The length of the CDR3 is 15 residues. The CDR3 DNA reads as TGTGCCAGTAGTGAACAGGGGAACGTGAACACTGAAGCTTTCTTT. Translated: CASSEQGNVNTEAFF.

Concerning this clone: A much larger clone sits a single nucleotide away, making a read error possible. The chain uses TRBV2 and TRBJ2-7, with 8 bases that match TRBD2. The V and J ends lost 0 bases and 0 bases, in that order; junction bases with no gene match: 7. This CDR3 contains 17 residues. Germline CDR1 is SNHLY and CDR2 is FYNNEI. The CDR3 protein is CASSEATGGTVSYEQYF. DNA of the CDR3: TGTGCCAGCAGTGAAGCTACGGGGGGGACGGTCTCCTACGAGCAGTACTTC.

This clone is classed as medium-sized. The rearrangement uses TRBV11-3 and TRBJ2-3; D gene unclear. V was shortened by 0 bases and J by 3 bases, with 7 bases between the two germline ends. Germline V CDR1 and CDR2: SGHNT, YENEEA. The CDR3 totals 14 residues. The CDR3 DNA follows: TGTGCCAGCAGCTTAGAACTGTCAACAGATACGCAGTATTTT. Its translation is CASSLELSTDTQYF.

This CDR3 is CSVGVTPHSNQPQHF. CDR3 bases: TGCAGCGTTGGGGTGACTCCTCATAGCAATCAGCCCCAGCATTTT. This chain uses TRBV29-1 with TRBJ1-5, with D unclear. CDR3 length: 15 residues. CDR1 is SQVTM, CDR2 ANQGSEA, per germline. The V end lost 4 bases, the J end lost 0 bases, and 13 bases lay between the germline ends.

The chain carries TRBV29-1 and TRBJ1-4; no clear D gene. V lost 5 bases to trimming and J lost 4 bases, with 11 bases between them. The length of the CDR3 is 13 residues. CDR1 SQVTM and CDR2 ANQGSEA come from the germline V gene. Written as DNA, the CDR3 is TGCAGCGTTTTGATGCCCAATAATGAAAAACTGTTTTTT. Residues: CSVLMPNNEKLFF.

This clone was observed at least ten times. The same CDR3 can be traced to other DNA sequences in this sample. The chain has TRBV11-3 and TRBJ2-1, with 7 bases identical to TRBD2. Germline trimming cut 4 bases from V and 2 bases from J; bases unmatched to any gene: 2. The CDR3 sequence is 14 residues long. Germline values: CDR1 SGHNT, CDR2 YENEEA. Written as DNA, the CDR3 is TGTGCCAGCAGCTCCGGACTAGCCTACAATGAGCAGTTCTTC. Translating it yields CASSSGLAYNEQFF.

The chain is built from TRBV9 and TRBJ1-2; 7 nucleotides agree with TRBD1. Germline CDR1 is SGDLS and CDR2 is YYNGEE. The length of the CDR3 is 16 residues. J lost 1 base, V lost 0 bases, and 6 bases had no gene match. For the CDR3, the DNA is TGTGCCAGCAGCGTAGGAGGGGGCGCCGATAACTATGGCTACACCTTC. The encoded protein is CASSVGGGADNYGYTF.

This clone turned up a few times. This chain connects TRBV7-2 to TRBJ2-3; D is undetermined. The CDR3 consists of 15 residues. V gave up 4 bases and J gave up 0 bases, with 11 bases separating them. The germline gives CDR1 SGHTA, CDR2 FQGNSA. CDR3 amino acids: CASSSLASSTDTQYF. The CDR3 bases are TGTGCCAGCAGCTCGTTGGCTTCTAGCACAGATACGCAGTATTTT.

Only a few counts were recorded for this clone. The chain links TRBV29-1 to TRBJ2-3; D perhaps matches TRBD2 (6 bases). There are 15 residues in the CDR3. CDR1 is SQVTM, CDR2 ANQGSEA, per germline. V lost 7 bases, J lost 0 bases, and 17 bases lay in between. The CDR3, as DNA: TGCAGCGGGGGACTCGGGACGTCTAGCACAGATACGCAGTATTTT. As protein: CSGGLGTSSTDTQYF.

This clone was detected only a few times. The chain joins TRBV7-2 to TRBJ2-1; 10 nucleotides agree with TRBD2. V trimming: 3 bases; J trimming: 9 bases; junction bases outside the gene matches: 11. The CDR3 covers 16 residues. CDR1 and CDR2 from the germline V gene are SGHTA and FQGNSA. DNA of the CDR3: TGTGCCAGCAGCTTGTGGCGGTCTAGCGGGGGTTTTGAGCAGTTCTTC. Protein: CASSLWRSSGGFEQFF.

The chain recombines TRBV11-2 with TRBJ2-3, with 10 nucleotides matching TRBD1. The CDR3 totals 16 residues. Germline V gives CDR1 SGHAT, CDR2 FQNNGV. Trimming cost V 5 bases and J 7 bases; bases outside gene matches: 12. The DNA of the CDR3 is TGTGCCAGCAGCACTACCGGGACAGGGGCCAGGTATACGCAGTATTTT. Translated: CASSTTGTGARYTQYF.